The 30 T cell receptor beta chains given below trace back to one sample, sequenced in a study of blood T cell repertoires in COVID-19. Here immunoSEQ multiplex PCR was the method, and the copy in TCRdb shows in-frame clones only, minus some. The table includes some 220,000 clones, 83% detected once. Sample: peripheral blood. Every receptor here comes from a human donor in a cohort sampled during active COVID-19.

The CDR3 reads CASSLAGQGPQETQYF. The CDR3 DNA reads as TGCGCCAGCAGCTTGGCAGGACAGGGCCCCCAAGAGACCCAGTACTTC. The chain combines TRBV5-1 with TRBJ2-5; TRBD1 agrees at 8 bases. V lost 0 bases to trimming and J lost 1 base; unmatched junction nucleotides: 5. This CDR3 spans 16 amino acids. The germline CDR1 and CDR2 sequences are SGHRS and YFSETQ.

This sequence joins TRBV27 and TRBJ2-1; TRBD2 might be the D (6 bases). V lost 6 bases, J lost 6 bases, and 12 bases lay in between. The length of the CDR3 is 13 residues. Per the germline V gene, CDR1 is MNHEY and CDR2 is SMNVEV (reference sequence). CDR3 amino acids: CASSPGLGNEQFF. The CDR3, as DNA: TGTGCCAGCAGCCCGGGACTTGGCAATGAGCAGTTCTTC.

This clone was observed at least ten times. The chain links TRBV28 to TRBJ2-7; D ambiguous. The V end lost 6 bases, the J end lost 1 base, and 4 bases lay between the germline ends. This CDR3 is built from 11 residues. Per the germline V gene, CDR1 is MDHEN and CDR2 is SYDVKM. The CDR3 DNA reads as TGTGCCAGCAGGAGTTCCTACGAGCAGTACTTC. The encoded protein is CASRSSYEQYF.

This clone showed up just once. In DNA, the CDR3 is TGTGCCAGCAGTTCCGGTCGCCGGTTCGTAATCACCGGGGAGCTGTTTTTT. Amino acids: CASSSGRRFVITGELFF. The rearrangement uses TRBV28 and TRBJ2-2; the D is unclear. The ends were cut back, 4 bases at V and 4 bases at J, with 19 bases in the middle. Germline-derived CDR1 and CDR2 are MDHEN and SYDVKM. This CDR3 contains 17 residues.

The chain combines TRBV15 with TRBJ2-7; the D gene is possibly TRBD1 (6 bases). With 6 bases removed from V and 0 bases from J, the gap between germline ends came to 15 bases. Germline V lookup: CDR1 LNHNV, CDR2 YYDKDF (reference sequence). The CDR3 covers 15 residues. CDR3 in amino acids: CATRQDSGVSYEQYF. CDR3 coding DNA: TGTGCCACCAGACAGGACAGCGGCGTCTCCTACGAGCAGTACTTC.

The gene calls are TRBV18 and TRBJ2-7; 9 bases match TRBD1. The CDR3 covers 14 residues. CDR1 and CDR2 from the germline V gene are KGHSH and LQKENI. Trimming cost V 0 bases and J 6 bases; bases outside gene matches: 3. The CDR3 DNA reads TGTGCCAGCTCACCACCTAGGACAGGGGCCGAGCAGTACTTC. Translation: CASSPPRTGAEQYF.

V and J are TRBV6-5 and TRBJ2-2; no clear D. The germline V gene encodes CDR1 MNHEY and CDR2 SVGAGI. The V gene lost 4 bases and the J gene lost 9 bases, with 21 bases spanning the gap. This CDR3 has 16 residues. The CDR3 DNA follows: TGTGCCAGCAGTTCCCTGGTGTGGAACTACGAACGGGAGCTGTTTTTT. The encoded protein is CASSSLVWNYERELFF.

This clone is deemed medium-sized (0.01 to 0.1%). The V call is TRBV6-5, the J call TRBJ1-1, with D unclear. Germline V CDR1 and CDR2: MNHEY, SVGAGI. V was cut by 4 bases and J by 4 bases, with 13 bases left in between. CDR3 length: 14 residues. CDR3 protein: CASSWAGGGTEAFF. The CDR3 region has the DNA TGTGCCAGCAGTTGGGCAGGCGGAGGCACTGAAGCTTTCTTT.

This chain joins TRBV11-2 and TRBJ1-1; a possible D gene is TRBD1 (5 bases). Germline V lookup: CDR1 SGHAT, CDR2 FQNNGV. The CDR3 sequence is 17 residues long. V was trimmed by 6 bases and J by 10 bases, leaving 30 bases between them. The CDR3 spells CASSEAWYRRTMVGAFF. CDR3 DNA sequence: TGTGCCAGCAGTGAAGCCTGGTACAGGCGAACAATGGTAGGAGCTTTCTTT.

The chain recombines TRBV2 with TRBJ1-1, with a weak D call TRBD1 (5 bases). CDR3 size: 17 residues. V gave up 2 bases and J gave up 0 bases, with 16 bases separating them. The germline CDR1 and CDR2 sequences are SNHLY and FYNNEI. Here the CDR3 reads CASSESLRRGLNTEAFF. DNA for the CDR3: TGTGCCAGCAGTGAAAGTCTCCGAAGGGGATTGAACACTGAAGCTTTCTTT.

The gene calls are TRBV11-2 and TRBJ2-3; the D gene is possibly TRBD2 (6 bases). Germline V gene lookup returns CDR1 SGHAT and CDR2 FQNNGV. This CDR3 contains 15 residues. Trimming stripped 4 bases from V and 6 bases from J, with 17 bases between. The CDR3 is CASSSGSGTGDTQYF. The CDR3 coding sequence is TGTGCCAGCAGCTCCGGGAGTGGGACGGGTGATACGCAGTATTTT.

This clone has only one observation. The chain has TRBV29-1 and TRBJ2-5; 9 bases line up with TRBD2. This CDR3 has 13 residues. CDR1 is SQVTM, CDR2 ANQGSEA, per germline. The trim removed 8 bases at V and 4 bases at J, leaving 8 bases unmatched. CDR3 coding DNA: TGCAGCTTTATTAGCGGGAGTCGAGAGACCCAGTACTTC. Translated: CSFISGSRETQYF. The full variable domain, in which reference TRBV29-1 and TRBJ2-5 provide the parts outside the CDR3, is SAVISQKPSRDICQRGTSLTIQCQVDSQVTMMFWYRQQPGQSLTLIATANQGSEATYESGFVIDKFPISRPNLTFSTLTVSNMSPEDSSIYLCSFISGSRETQYFGPGTRLLVL.

V usage is TRBV6-4 and J usage is TRBJ1-2; D uncertain. The V and J ends lost 8 bases and 8 bases respectively, with 9 bases between them. Germline CDR1 is MRHNA and CDR2 is SNTAGT. The CDR3 spans 10 residues. This chain's CDR3 is CASGNSGYTF. CDR3 DNA sequence: TGTGCCAGCGGCAATTCGGGCTACACCTTC.

The chain links TRBV4-1 to TRBJ2-3; D perhaps matches TRBD1 (7 bases). The CDR3 length is 16 residues. The germline V and J ends were trimmed by 7 bases and 3 bases, with 20 bases remaining between them. Per the germline V gene, CDR1 is MGHRA and CDR2 is YSYEKL. The CDR3 sequence: CASTQGGVGRTDTQYF. The DNA of the CDR3 is TGCGCCAGCACCCAGGGGGGTGTGGGAAGGACAGATACGCAGTATTTT.

This clone has just a few counts. The CDR3 DNA reads TGTGCCAGCAGCCGCGGCAGTCAGAAAGAGACCCAGTACTTC. Its protein is CASSRGSQKETQYF. The rearrangement links TRBV11-2 to TRBJ2-5, with no clear D. This CDR3 has 14 amino acids. Germline assignment: CDR1 SGHAT and CDR2 FQNNGV. With 5 bases removed from V and 3 bases from J, the gap between germline ends came to 13 bases.

Written as DNA, the CDR3 is TGCGCCAGCAGCCCGCCAAGGACAGGGGTCACTGAAGCTTTCTTT. This translates into CASSPPRTGVTEAFF. The rearrangement links TRBV4-1 to TRBJ1-1; 9 bases line up with TRBD1. V lost 4 bases to trimming and J lost 4 bases; unmatched junction nucleotides: 7. CDR3 length equals 15 residues. The germline V gene encodes CDR1 MGHRA and CDR2 YSYEKL.

The chain employs TRBV19 and TRBJ2-4; tentative D call: TRBD2 (5 bases). This CDR3 comprises 16 residues. Germline CDR1 LNHDA, CDR2 SQIVND (reference sequence). The V gene lost 3 bases and the J gene lost 0 bases, with 12 bases spanning the gap. The CDR3 DNA reads TGTGCCAGTAGTATCGCGGCGGGCTTAGCCAAAAACATTCAGTACTTC. Protein: CASSIAAGLAKNIQYF. Using reference TRBV19 and TRBJ2-4 for the parts outside the CDR3, the full variable domain is DGGITQSPKYLFRKEGQNVTLSCEQNLNHDAMYWYRQDPGQGLRLIYYSQIVNDFQKGDIAEGYSVSREKKESFPLTVTSAQKNPTAFYLCASSIAAGLAKNIQYFGAGTRLSVL.

In its sample, this clone was seen once. The chain combines TRBV12-3 or TRBV12-4 with TRBJ1-2; 7 bases line up with TRBD1. J gave up 7 bases and V 5 bases, and 4 bases lay outside the gene matches. The CDR3 consists of 12 residues. CDR3 amino acids: CASSDRAAGYTF. The CDR3 coding sequence is TGTGCCAGCAGTGACAGGGCAGCTGGCTACACCTTC.

This clone was counted many times. This chain connects TRBV28 to TRBJ2-7, with TRBD2 matching 10 bases. Germline V gene lookup returns CDR1 MDHEN and CDR2 SYDVKM. The CDR3 contains 14 residues. With 8 bases clipped from V and 3 bases from J, the junction kept 7 bases outside the gene matches. CDR3 in DNA: TGTGCCAGCTTCAAAGCGGGAGGGGTCTACGAGCAGTACTTC. Its protein product is CASFKAGGVYEQYF.

The chain links TRBV15 to TRBJ2-3; the D gene is possibly TRBD2 (5 bases). Trimming stripped 2 bases from V and 4 bases from J, with 13 bases between. From germline, CDR1 is LNHNV and CDR2 YYDKDF (reference sequence). CDR3 length: 15 residues. The CDR3 is CATSRSGNYADTQYF. The CDR3 DNA sequence: TGTGCCACCAGCAGATCGGGGAACTACGCAGATACGCAGTATTTT.

The chain is built from TRBV3-1 (or the pseudogene TRBV3-2) and TRBJ2-2; D is unresolved. Trimming took 2 bases from V and 5 from J, leaving 9 bases between them. The CDR3 loop spans 14 amino acids. Looked up from germline, CDR1 is LGHDT and CDR2 is YNNKEL (reference sequence). The CDR3 DNA reads TGTGCCAGCAGCCAATTGCGGTCGACCGGGGAGCTGTTTTTT. Residues: CASSQLRSTGELFF.

The chain combines TRBV7-2 with TRBJ2-1, with 8 bases matching TRBD2. Germline V gene lookup returns CDR1 SGHTA and CDR2 FQGNSA. The junction had 6 bases not matched to a gene; V was cut back by 5 bases and J by 6 bases. The CDR3 runs to 14 residues. The CDR3 sequence: CASSPQAGGNEQFF. DNA for the CDR3: TGTGCCAGCAGCCCGCAGGCGGGAGGCAATGAGCAGTTCTTC.

This chain joins TRBV29-1 and TRBJ1-3, with 7 bases fitting TRBD1. Trimming took 6 bases from V and 0 from J; bases not matched to a gene: 2. Germline V gene sequence: CDR1 SQVTM, CDR2 ANQGSEA. The CDR3 has 13 amino acids. The chain's CDR3 is CSVGTASGNTIYF. DNA for the CDR3: TGCAGCGTGGGGACAGCCTCTGGAAACACCATATATTTT. The full variable domain, completed using reference TRBV29-1 and TRBJ1-3, is SAVISQKPSRDICQRGTSLTIQCQVDSQVTMMFWYRQQPGQSLTLIATANQGSEATYESGFVIDKFPISRPNLTFSTLTVSNMSPEDSSIYLCSVGTASGNTIYFGEGSWLTVV.

CDR3: CASSIVPSGGAVVGNEQFF. The CDR3 coding sequence is TGTGCCAGTAGTATAGTGCCTAGCGGGGGGGCTGTGGTTGGCAATGAGCAGTTCTTC. V gene TRBV19 combines with J gene TRBJ2-1; 12 positions agree with TRBD2. The CDR3 loop spans 19 amino acids. The V segment lost 1 base and the J segment 6 bases; nucleotides outside the gene matches: 13. Germline CDR1 and CDR2: LNHDA and SQIVND (reference sequence).

This chain joins TRBV7-9 and TRBJ2-2, with D unclear. Germline-derived CDR1 and CDR2 are SEHNR and FQNEAQ (reference sequence). The CDR3 has 14 amino acids. The V and J ends lost 2 bases and 3 bases respectively, with 7 bases between them. The CDR3 reads CASSLTRDTGELFF. Here the CDR3 DNA reads TGTGCCAGCAGCTTAACCCGAGACACCGGGGAGCTGTTTTTT.

The table lists this clone with a few counts. The genes are TRBV7-9 and TRBJ1-5, with a possible D match to TRBD1 (6 bases). Between the trimmed V and J ends, which lost 3 bases and 6 bases, there was a span of 9 bases. From germline, CDR1 is SEHNR and CDR2 FQNEAQ (reference sequence). The CDR3 contains 13 residues. CDR3 bases: TGTGCCAGCAGCTTCCAGGGGACTCAGCCCCAGCATTTT. This sequence encodes CASSFQGTQPQHF.

CDR3 coding DNA: TGCGCCAGCAGCCGAGACTACGAGCAGTACTTC. Its translation: CASSRDYEQYF. This chain joins TRBV5-1 and TRBJ2-7; D is uncertain. CDR1 SGHRS and CDR2 YFSETQ come from the germline V gene. This CDR3 has 11 residues. V was shortened by 4 bases and J by 3 bases, with 5 bases between the two germline ends.

The chain links TRBV18 to TRBJ2-3, with 14 bases lining up with TRBD2. The CDR3 loop spans 16 amino acids. From germline, CDR1 is KGHSH and CDR2 LQKENI. J lost 6 bases, V lost 3 bases, and 5 bases had no gene match. The CDR3 nucleotides read TGTGCCAGCTCACCCCCGACTAGCGGGGGGGCCGATACGCAGTATTTT. It yields the protein CASSPPTSGGADTQYF.

J is TRBJ2-1 and V is TRBV28, with D perhaps matching TRBD1 (5 bases). CDR3 size: 13 residues. The V gene lost 8 bases and the J gene lost 8 bases, with 16 bases spanning the gap. The germline gives CDR1 MDHEN, CDR2 SYDVKM. The CDR3 DNA follows: TGTGCCAGCGGTGGCGGACACCTGCATGAGCAGTTCTTC. As protein: CASGGGHLHEQFF.

The chain couples TRBV11-2 to TRBJ2-5, with D possibly being TRBD1 (6 bases). This CDR3 is built from 15 residues. Germline CDR1 and CDR2: SGHAT and FQNNGV. V was pared by 3 bases and J by 5 bases, with 16 bases between. CDR3 DNA: TGTGCCAGCAGCTTTACACAGGGTAGTTGGGAGACCCAGTACTTC. This codes for CASSFTQGSWETQYF.